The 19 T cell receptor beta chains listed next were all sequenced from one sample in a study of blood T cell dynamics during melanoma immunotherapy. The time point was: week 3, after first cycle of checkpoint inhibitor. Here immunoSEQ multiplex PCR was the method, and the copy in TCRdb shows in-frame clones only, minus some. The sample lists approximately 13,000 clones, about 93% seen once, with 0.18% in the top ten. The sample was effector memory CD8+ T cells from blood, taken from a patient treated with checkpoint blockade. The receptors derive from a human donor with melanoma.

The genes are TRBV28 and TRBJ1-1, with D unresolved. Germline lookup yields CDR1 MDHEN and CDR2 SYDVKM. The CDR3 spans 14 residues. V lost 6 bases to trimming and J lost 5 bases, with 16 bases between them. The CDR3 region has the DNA TGTGCCAGCAGGTCGGGAAGGAGTGGGACTGAAGCTTTCTTT. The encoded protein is CASRSGRSGTEAFF.

CDR3 DNA sequence: TGTGCCAGCAAGACGGATTTCGGATCACCCCTCCACTTT. Its protein is CASKTDFGSPLHF. The genes are TRBV27 and TRBJ1-6; D gene unclear. The CDR3 sequence is 13 residues long. CDR1 is MNHEY, CDR2 SMNVEV, per germline (reference sequence). Between the trimmed V and J ends, which lost 7 bases and 10 bases, there was a span of 14 bases.

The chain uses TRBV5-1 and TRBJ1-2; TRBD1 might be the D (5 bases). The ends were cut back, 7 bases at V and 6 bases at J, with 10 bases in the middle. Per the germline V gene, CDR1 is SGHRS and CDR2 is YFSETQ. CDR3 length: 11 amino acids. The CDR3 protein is CASSGGDGYTF. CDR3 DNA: TGCGCCAGCTCAGGAGGGGATGGCTACACCTTC. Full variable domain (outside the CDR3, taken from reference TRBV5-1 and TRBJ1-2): KAGVTQTPRYLIKTRGQQVTLSCSPISGHRSVSWYQQTPGQGLQFLFEYFSETQRNKGNFPGRFSGRQFSNSRSEMNVSTLELGDSALYLCASSGGDGYTFGSGTRLTVV.

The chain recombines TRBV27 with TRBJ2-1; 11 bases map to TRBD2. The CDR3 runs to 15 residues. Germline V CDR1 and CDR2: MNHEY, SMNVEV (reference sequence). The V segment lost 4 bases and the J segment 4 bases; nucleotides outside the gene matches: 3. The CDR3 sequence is CASSWGTSGYNEQFF. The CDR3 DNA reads TGTGCCAGCAGTTGGGGGACTAGCGGTTACAATGAGCAGTTCTTC.

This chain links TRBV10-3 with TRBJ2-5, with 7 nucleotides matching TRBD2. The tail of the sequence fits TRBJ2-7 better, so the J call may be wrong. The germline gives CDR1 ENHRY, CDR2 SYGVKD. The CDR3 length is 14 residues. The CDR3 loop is CAISITSEAYEQYF. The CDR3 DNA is TGTGCCATCAGTATAACTAGCGAGGCCTACGAGCAGTACTTC.

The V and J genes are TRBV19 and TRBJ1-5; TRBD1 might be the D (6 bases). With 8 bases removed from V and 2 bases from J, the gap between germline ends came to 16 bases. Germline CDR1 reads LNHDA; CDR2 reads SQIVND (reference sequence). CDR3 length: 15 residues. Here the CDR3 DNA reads TGTGCCAGTCATTCGGGGGGGGCTGGCAATCAGCCCCAGCATTTT. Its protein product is CASHSGGAGNQPQHF.

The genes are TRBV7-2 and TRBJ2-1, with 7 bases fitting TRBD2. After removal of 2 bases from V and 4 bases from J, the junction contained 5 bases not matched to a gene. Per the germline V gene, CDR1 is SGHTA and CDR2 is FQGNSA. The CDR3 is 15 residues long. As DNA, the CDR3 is TGTGCCAGCAGCTTACTAAGCGGGGTTTACAATGAGCAGTTCTTC. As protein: CASSLLSGVYNEQFF.

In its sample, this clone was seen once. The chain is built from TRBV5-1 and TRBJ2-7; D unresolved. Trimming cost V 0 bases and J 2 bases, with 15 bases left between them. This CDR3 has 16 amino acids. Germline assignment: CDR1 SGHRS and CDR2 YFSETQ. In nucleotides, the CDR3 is TGCGCCAGCAGCTTGGGGCGCCCCCCACGACCCTACGAGCAGTACTTC. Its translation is CASSLGRPPRPYEQYF.

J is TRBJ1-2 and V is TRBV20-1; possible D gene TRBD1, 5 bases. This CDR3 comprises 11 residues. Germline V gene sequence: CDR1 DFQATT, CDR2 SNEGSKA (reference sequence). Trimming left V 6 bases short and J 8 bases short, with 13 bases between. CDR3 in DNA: TGCAGTGCCCCACGGGGGGACGGCTACACCTTC. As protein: CSAPRGDGYTF.

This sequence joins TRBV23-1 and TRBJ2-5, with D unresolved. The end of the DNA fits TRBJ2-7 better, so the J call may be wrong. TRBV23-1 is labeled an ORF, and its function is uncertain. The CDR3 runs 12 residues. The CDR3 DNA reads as TGCGCCAGCAGTCACTACAGCTACGAGCAGTACTTC. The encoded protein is CASSHYSYEQYF.

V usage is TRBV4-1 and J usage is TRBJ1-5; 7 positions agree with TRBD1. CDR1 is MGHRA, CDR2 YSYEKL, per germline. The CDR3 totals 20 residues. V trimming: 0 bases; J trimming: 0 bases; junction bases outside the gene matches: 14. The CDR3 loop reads CASSQDSPWTGPYSNQPQHF. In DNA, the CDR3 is TGCGCCAGCAGCCAAGATTCCCCTTGGACAGGACCATATAGCAATCAGCCCCAGCATTTT.

CDR3 protein: CSVTGQTSEQYF. The CDR3, as DNA: TGCAGCGTTACCGGACAGACCTCCGAGCAGTACTTC. The V gene is TRBV29-1, the J gene TRBJ2-7, with TRBD1 as a possible D gene (6 bases). Germline V lookup: CDR1 SQVTM, CDR2 ANQGSEA. The CDR3 is 12 amino acids. The V gene lost 5 bases and the J gene lost 6 bases, with 14 bases spanning the gap.

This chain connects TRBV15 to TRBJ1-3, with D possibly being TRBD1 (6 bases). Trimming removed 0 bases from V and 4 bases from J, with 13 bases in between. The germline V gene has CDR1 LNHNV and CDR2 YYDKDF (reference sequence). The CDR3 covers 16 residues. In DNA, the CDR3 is TGTGCCACCAGCAGAGATCTGACAGGCCGGGGAAACACCATATATTTT. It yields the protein CATSRDLTGRGNTIYF. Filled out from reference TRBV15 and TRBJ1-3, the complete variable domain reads DAMVIQNPRYQVTQFGKPVTLSCSQTLNHNVMYWYQQKSSQAPKLLFHYYDKDFNNEADTPDNFQSRRPNTSFCFLDIRSPGLGDTAMYLCATSRDLTGRGNTIYFGEGSWLTVV.

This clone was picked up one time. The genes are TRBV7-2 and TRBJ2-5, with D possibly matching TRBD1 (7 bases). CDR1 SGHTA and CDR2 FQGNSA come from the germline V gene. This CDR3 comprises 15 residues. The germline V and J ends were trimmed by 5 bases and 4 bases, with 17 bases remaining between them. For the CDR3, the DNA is TGTGCCAGCAGCCCTCGACGGCAGGGGGGAGAGACCCAGTACTTC. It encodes CASSPRRQGGETQYF. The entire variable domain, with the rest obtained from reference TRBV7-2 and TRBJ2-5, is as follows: GAGVSQSPSNKVTEKGKDVELRCDPISGHTALYWYRQSLGQGLEFLIYFQGNSAPDKSGLPSDRFSAERTGGSVSTLTIQRTQQEDSAVYLCASSPRRQGGETQYFGPGTRLLVL.

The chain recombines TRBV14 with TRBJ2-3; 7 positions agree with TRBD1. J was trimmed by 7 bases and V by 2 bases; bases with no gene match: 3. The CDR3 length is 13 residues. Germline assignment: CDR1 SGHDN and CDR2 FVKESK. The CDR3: CASSQTGVNTQYF. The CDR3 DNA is TGTGCCAGCAGCCAAACAGGGGTCAATACGCAGTATTTT.

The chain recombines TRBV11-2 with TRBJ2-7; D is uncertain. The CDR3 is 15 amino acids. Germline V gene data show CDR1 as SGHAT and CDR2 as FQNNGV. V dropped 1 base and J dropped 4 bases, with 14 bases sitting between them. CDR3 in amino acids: CASSLAAGPRYEQYF. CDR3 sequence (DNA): TGTGCCAGCAGCTTAGCAGCAGGCCCGCGGTACGAGCAGTACTTC.

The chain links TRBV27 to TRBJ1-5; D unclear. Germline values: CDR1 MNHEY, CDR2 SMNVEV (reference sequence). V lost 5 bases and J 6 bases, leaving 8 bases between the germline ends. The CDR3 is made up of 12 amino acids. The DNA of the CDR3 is TGTGCCAGCAGTCCTATGGGTCAGCCCCAGCATTTT. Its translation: CASSPMGQPQHF.

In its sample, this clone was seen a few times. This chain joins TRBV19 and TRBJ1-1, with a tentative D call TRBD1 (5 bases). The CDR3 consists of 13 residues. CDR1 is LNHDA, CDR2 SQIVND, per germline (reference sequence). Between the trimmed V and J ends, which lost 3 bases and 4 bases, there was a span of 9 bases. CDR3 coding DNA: TGTGCCAGTAGTATGGCGGGGCTCACTGAAGCTTTCTTT. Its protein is CASSMAGLTEAFF.

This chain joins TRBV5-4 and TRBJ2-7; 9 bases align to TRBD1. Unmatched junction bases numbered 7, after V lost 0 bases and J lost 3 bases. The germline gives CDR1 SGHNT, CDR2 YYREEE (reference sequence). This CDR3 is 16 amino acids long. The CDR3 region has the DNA TGTGCCAGCAGCTTGGTGCCGGGACAGGGCCACTACGAGCAGTACTTC. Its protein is CASSLVPGQGHYEQYF.